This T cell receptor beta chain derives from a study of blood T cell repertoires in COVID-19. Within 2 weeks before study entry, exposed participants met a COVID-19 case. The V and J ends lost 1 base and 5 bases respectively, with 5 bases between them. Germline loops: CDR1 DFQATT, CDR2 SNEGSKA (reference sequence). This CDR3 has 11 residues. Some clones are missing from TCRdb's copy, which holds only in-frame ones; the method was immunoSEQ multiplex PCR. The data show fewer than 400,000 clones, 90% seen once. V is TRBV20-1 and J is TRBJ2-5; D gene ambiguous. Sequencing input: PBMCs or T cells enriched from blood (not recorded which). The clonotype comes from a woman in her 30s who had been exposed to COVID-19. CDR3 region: CSARGQETQYF. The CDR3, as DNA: TGCAGTGCTAGAGGTCAGGAGACCCAGTACTTC.